This TCR beta chain was identified in a study of T cell clones after liver transplantation (dated by TCRdb to the late 2010s). With respect to the entire study: The samples were obtained from ITN030ST, a randomized trial that attempted immunosuppression withdrawal within 2 years after liver transplantation. After a pre-transplant mixed lymphocyte reaction, TCRbeta sequencing was used to pinpoint donor-reactive T cell clones, which were subsequently tracked in post-transplant blood. Third party-reactive TCRbeta sequences from pre-transplant MLRs were also identified as an antigen-independent comparator for donor-reactive sequences. Of the eight recipients, three were HCV-positive, while the remaining recipients had been transplanted for non-autoimmune, non-viral indications. Until randomization at 12-24 months post-transplant, subjects were given standard immunosuppression, with no induction therapy. To count as tolerant, a recipient had to stay completely off immunosuppression for at least one year without liver enzymes climbing beyond twice the upper limit of normal. Blood samples were collected pre-transplant, then pre-randomization ahead of withdrawal, and finally post-randomization once withdrawal had either been completed or failed. Of the 8 liver transplant recipients making up the studied cohort, 3 were classified as tolerant and 5 as non-tolerant. On the study overall, not on this receptor specifically: In a couple of subjects, low numbers of available donor cells limited the measurable donor-reactive repertoire. A significant post-transplant decrease in circulating donor-reactive CD4 TCRbeta sequences was observed in 5 of 8 subjects, irrespective of tolerance or HCV status. Donor-reactive sequences declined more than third party-reactive ones, suggesting partial antigen-specific deletion unrelated to withdrawal success. When repertoire turnover was accounted for, significantly reduced detection of donor-reactive sequences was found in 7 of 8 subjects for CD4 and in 8 of 8 subjects for CD8. Because no allograft tissue specimens were available, donor-reactive T cells may have migrated into the graft instead of being deleted. Conclusions were preliminary, limited by small, heterogeneous patient numbers and non-standardized post-transplant time points.

As regards this clone: Its antigen specificity is not known. No much larger clonotype is one base removed from it; base qualities were not supplied.

Per the publication, the time point label means: pre-transplant. Thawed unstimulated PBMCs were stained for CD3, CD4 and CD8 and FACS-sorted into CD3+CD4+ and CD3+CD8+ populations. Each of the 8 studied subjects was randomized to immunosuppression withdrawal. The Qiagen DNeasy Blood and Tissue Kit was used to isolate genomic DNA. Looking up the germline V gene yields CDR1 SGHTA and CDR2 FQGNSA. V was cut back by 5 bases and J by 6 bases, leaving a gap of 9 bases between them. From the cysteine through the phenylalanine, the CDR3 covers 12 amino acids. Just the 36-base CDR3 DNA is kept, in frame starting at base 1. Frozen genomic DNA underwent high-throughput TCRbeta CDR3 sequencing by immunoSEQ, including PCR amplification, mapping, bias correction and internal controls. The paper's data handling went like this. Only productive rearrangements were retained, with each unique TCRbeta sequence defined by its CDR3 nucleotide sequence together with its V and J gene. Donor-reactive sequences required at least 5-fold expansion in CFSE-low cells versus unstimulated pre-transplant cells and at least 0.01% frequency. Per-subject minimum frequency thresholds, based on the lowest-template unstimulated sample, ensured at least 90% detection power. Jensen-Shannon divergence between the top 1000 TCRbeta sequences after and before transplant was used to measure repertoire turnover. Changes in detection of donor-reactive sequences were tested with two-sided Fisher's exact tests. TCRdb stores this immuneACCESS table with in-frame sequences only. Part of the clones is absent; in the studies checked, under half of the shortfall reflects unresolved V genes, and no reason is known for the rest. V, J and clone size are those of that table, while D and trimming were read from the DNA. A total of roughly 97,000 clones appear in this sample, 82% of them only once. The top ten clonotypes cover 0.99% of the sample.

The chain couples TRBV7-2 to TRBJ2-3; TRBD2 could be the D gene, as 5 bases match. The source of this sequence is a human donor who received a liver transplant. The material was CD4+ T cells from blood, obtained before liver transplant. The CDR3 is CASSPRGDTQYF. In nucleotides, the sequence is TGTGCCAGCAGCCCCCGCGGGGATACGCAGTATTTT.